Sequencing of this TCR beta chain was carried out in a study of cytomegalovirus exposure and HLA in healthy donors. The CDR3 is 17 amino acids. Germline assignment: CDR1 SGHVS and CDR2 FQNEAQ. Trimming took 6 bases from V and 1 from J; bases not matched to a gene: 11. PCR used 60 Vbeta primers and 13 Jbeta primers. Some clones are missing from TCRdb's copy, which holds only in-frame ones; the method was immunoSEQ multiplex PCR. The table records some 89,000 clones, roughly 85% of them present only once. The chain joins TRBV7-8 to TRBJ2-2, with 7 positions matching TRBD1. The receptor was isolated from a man aged 40-49 years in good health and CMV-seropositive. Sequenced: PBMCs. In DNA, the CDR3 is TGTGCCAGCAGTTATACGATAAGGACAGGGAACACCGGGGAGCTGTTTTTT. Translating gives CASSYTIRTGNTGELFF.